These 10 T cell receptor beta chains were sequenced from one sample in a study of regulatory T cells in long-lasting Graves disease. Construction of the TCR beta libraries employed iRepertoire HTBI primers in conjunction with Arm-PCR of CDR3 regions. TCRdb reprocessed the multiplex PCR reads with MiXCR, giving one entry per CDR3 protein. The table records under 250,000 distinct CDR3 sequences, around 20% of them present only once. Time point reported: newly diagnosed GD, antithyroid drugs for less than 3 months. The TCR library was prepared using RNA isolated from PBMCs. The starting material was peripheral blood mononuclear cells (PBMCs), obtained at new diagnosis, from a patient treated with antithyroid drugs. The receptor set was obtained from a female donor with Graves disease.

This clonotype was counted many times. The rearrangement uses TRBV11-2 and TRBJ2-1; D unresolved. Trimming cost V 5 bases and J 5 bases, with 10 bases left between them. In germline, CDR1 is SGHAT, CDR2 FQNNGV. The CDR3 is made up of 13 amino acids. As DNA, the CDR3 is TGTGCCAGCAGCCTCGGACCCAACAATGAGCAGTTCTTC. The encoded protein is CASSLGPNNEQFF.

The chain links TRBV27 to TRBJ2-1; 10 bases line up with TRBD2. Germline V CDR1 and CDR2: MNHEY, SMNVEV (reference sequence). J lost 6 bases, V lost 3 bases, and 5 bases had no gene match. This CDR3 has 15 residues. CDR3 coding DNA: TGTGCCAGCAGTTTCAGACTAGCGGGCAGCAATGAGCAGTTCTTC. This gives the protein CASSFRLAGSNEQFF.

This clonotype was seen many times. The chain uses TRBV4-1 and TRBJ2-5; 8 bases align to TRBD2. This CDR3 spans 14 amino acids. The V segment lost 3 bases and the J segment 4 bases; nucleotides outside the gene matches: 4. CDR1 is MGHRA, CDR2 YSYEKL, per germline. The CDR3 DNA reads TGCGCCAGCAGCCAGATGAGCGGGGGAGAGACCCAGTACTTC. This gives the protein CASSQMSGGETQYF.

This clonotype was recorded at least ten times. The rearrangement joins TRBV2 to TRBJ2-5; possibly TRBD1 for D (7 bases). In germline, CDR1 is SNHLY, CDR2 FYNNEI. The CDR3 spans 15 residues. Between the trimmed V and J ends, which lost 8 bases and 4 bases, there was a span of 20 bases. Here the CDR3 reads CASSQRAGGRETQYF. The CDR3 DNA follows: TGTGCCAGCTCCCAGCGGGCAGGGGGGCGAGAGACCCAGTACTTC. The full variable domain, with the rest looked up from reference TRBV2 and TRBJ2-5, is EPEVTQTPSHQVTQMGQEVILRCVPISNHLYFYWYRQILGQKVEFLVSFYNNEISEKSEIFDDQFSVERPDGSNFTLKIRSTKLEDSAMYFCASSQRAGGRETQYFGPGTRLLVL.

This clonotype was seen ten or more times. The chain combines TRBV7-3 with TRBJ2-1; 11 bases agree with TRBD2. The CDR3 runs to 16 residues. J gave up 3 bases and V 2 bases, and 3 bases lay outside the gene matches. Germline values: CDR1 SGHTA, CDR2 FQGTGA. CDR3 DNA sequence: TGTGCCAGCAGCTTATCTAGCGGGGGGATCTACAATGAGCAGTTCTTC. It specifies CASSLSSGGIYNEQFF.

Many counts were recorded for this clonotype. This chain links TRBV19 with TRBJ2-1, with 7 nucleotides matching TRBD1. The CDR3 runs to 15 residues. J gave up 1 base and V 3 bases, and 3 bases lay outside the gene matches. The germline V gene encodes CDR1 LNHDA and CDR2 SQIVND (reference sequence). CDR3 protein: CASSIATGSYNEQFF. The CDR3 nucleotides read TGTGCCAGTAGTATCGCGACAGGGTCCTACAATGAGCAGTTCTTC.

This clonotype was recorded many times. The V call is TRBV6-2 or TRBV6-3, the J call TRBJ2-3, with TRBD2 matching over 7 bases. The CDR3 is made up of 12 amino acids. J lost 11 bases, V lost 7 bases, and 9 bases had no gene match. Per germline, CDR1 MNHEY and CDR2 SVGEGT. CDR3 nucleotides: TGTGCCAGCATGAAGGCTAGCGGAATGCAGTATTTT. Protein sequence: CASMKASGMQYF.

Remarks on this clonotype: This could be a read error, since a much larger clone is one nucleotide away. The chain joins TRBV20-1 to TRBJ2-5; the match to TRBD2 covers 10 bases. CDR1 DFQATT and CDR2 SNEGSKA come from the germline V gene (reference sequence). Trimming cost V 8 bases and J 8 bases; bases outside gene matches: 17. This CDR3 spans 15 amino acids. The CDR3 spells CSPRPPSGRKLTQYF. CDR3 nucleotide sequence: TGCAGTCCTCGTCCGCCTAGCGGGAGAAAGTTAACCCAGTACTTC.

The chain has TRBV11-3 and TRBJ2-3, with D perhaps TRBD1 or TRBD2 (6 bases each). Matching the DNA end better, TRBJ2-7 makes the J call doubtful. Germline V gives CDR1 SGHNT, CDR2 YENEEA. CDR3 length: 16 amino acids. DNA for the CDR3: TGTGCCAGCAGCTTCGGGGGCCGGGAGAGCTCCTACGAGCAGTACTTC. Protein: CASSFGGRESSYEQYF.

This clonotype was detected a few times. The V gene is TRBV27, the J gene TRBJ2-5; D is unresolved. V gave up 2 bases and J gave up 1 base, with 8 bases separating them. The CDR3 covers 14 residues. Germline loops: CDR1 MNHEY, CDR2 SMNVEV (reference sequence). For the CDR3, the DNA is TGTGCCAGCAGTTTAAGTCCTATCCAAGAGACCCAGTACTTC. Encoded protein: CASSLSPIQETQYF.